What follows are 3 T cell receptor beta chains derived from one specimen sequenced in a study of human T cells and chemical hapten exposure. TCRdb reanalysed the 5' RACE reads using MiXCR and keeps one entry per CDR3 protein. The sample records 130,000 or so distinct CDR3 sequences, roughly 4% being singletons. Total RNA was isolated from unfractionated whole blood. All receptors derive from a female donor in good health.

The chain uses TRBV12-3 or TRBV12-4 and TRBJ1-1; D is possibly TRBD1 (5 bases). With 6 bases removed from V and 6 bases from J, the gap between germline ends came to 23 bases. This CDR3 has 16 residues. The DNA for the CDR3 is TGTGCCAGCAGCCAGGGCCCGGGGGATGTGGAGGCTGAAGCTTTCTTT. Translating it yields CASSQGPGDVEAEAFF.

This clonotype was counted ten times or more. V gene TRBV7-2 combines with J gene TRBJ1-4; D gene ambiguous. CDR1 is SGHTA, CDR2 FQGNSA, per germline. CDR3 length equals 14 residues. The V gene lost 1 base and the J gene lost 3 bases, with 6 bases spanning the gap. In DNA form, the CDR3 reads TGTGCCAGCAGCTTAGGGTCTCCTAATGAAAAACTGTTTTTT. As protein: CASSLGSPNEKLFF.

This clonotype showed up many times. For the CDR3, the DNA is TGTGCCAGCAGTGAAGCGCGAGGGCTGCTAGCGAGGTCCTACAATGAGCAGTTCTTC. Amino acids: CASSEARGLLARSYNEQFF. V gene TRBV6-1 combines with J gene TRBJ2-1; a possible D gene is TRBD2 (6 bases). The CDR3 sequence is 19 residues long. V was cut by 0 bases and J by 1 base, with 19 bases left in between. The germline gives CDR1 MNHNS, CDR2 SASEGT.